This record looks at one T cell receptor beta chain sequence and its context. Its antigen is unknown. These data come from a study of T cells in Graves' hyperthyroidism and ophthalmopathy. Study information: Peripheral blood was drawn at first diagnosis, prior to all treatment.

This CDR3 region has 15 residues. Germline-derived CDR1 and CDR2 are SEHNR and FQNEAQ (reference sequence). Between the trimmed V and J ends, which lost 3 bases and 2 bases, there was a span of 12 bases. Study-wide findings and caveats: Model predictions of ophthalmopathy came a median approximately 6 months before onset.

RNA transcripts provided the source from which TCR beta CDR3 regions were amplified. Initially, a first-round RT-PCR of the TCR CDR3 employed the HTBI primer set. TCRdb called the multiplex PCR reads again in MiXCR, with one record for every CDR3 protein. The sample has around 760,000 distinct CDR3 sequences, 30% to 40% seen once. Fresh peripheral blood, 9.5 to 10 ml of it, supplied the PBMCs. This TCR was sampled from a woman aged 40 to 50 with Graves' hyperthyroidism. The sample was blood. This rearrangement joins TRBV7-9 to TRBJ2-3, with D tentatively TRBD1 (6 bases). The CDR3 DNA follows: TGTGCCAGCAGCTTGCAGGGGCACTACACAGATACGCAGTATTTT. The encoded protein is CASSLQGHYTDTQYF.